The entry below describes one TCR beta chain. The sample comes from a study of blood T cell repertoires in COVID-19. Study context: Acute and convalescent COVID-19 specimens originated in the United States, Italy and Spain.

This table comes from immunoSEQ multiplex PCR, and its TCRdb copy is limited to in-frame clones, with some not included. The sample consists of approximately 200,000 clones, 70% to 90% of them appearing once. Germline CDR1 and CDR2: SGHKS and YYEKEE (reference sequence). This CDR3 is 16 amino acids long. With 0 bases removed from V and 1 base from J, the gap between germline ends came to 13 bases. The chain employs TRBV5-5 and TRBJ2-5, with D possibly being TRBD2 (7 bases). The TCR sequence derives from a man over 45 with acute or convalescent COVID-19. Input material: peripheral blood. The CDR3 DNA reads TGTGCCAGCAGCTTGGTGGCGGGGGCGACCCAAGAGACCCAGTACTTC. Its translation: CASSLVAGATQETQYF.